This T cell receptor (beta chain) came from a study of blood T cell repertoires in COVID-19. About the research overall: The United States, Italy and Spain provided the acute and convalescent COVID-19 samples. PBMCs, B-cell-depleted T cells, or T cells provided the cDNA or gDNA that made up the material.

Only one count was recorded for this clone. How the authors handled the data: Amplification of reference gene primers was used by the study to estimate nucleated cell counts. Produced via immunoSEQ multiplex PCR; TCRdb's table is partial and in-frame only. The V and J calls and clone size are taken from that table; D and trimming were inferred from the DNA. The table shows 45,000 to 55,000 clones, with 89% occurring only once. The CDR3 length is 16 residues. V shed 6 bases, J shed 7 bases, and the junction held 11 bases outside the gene matches. The germline V gene has CDR1 SGHVS and CDR2 FQNEAQ. This sequence originates from a woman aged 80 or over with acute or convalescent COVID-19. The chain links TRBV7-8 to TRBJ1-6, with TRBD1 matching 8 bases. Input material: peripheral blood. CDR3 region: CASRQGTGLGNSPLHF. CDR3 coding DNA: TGTGCCAGCAGACAGGGGACAGGATTAGGGAATTCACCCCTCCACTTT. The entire variable domain, with the rest obtained from reference TRBV7-8 and TRBJ1-6, is as follows: GAGVSQSPRYKVAKRGQDVALRCDPISGHVSLFWYQQALGQGPEFLTYFQNEAQLDKSGLPSDRFFAERPEGSVSTLKIQRTQQEDSAVYLCASRQGTGLGNSPLHFGNGTRLTVT.